Each of the 9 T cell receptor beta chains below was sequenced from the same sample in a study of blood T cell repertoires in COVID-19. TCRdb's copy holds only in-frame clones and misses some; the assay was immunoSEQ multiplex PCR. Among 300,000 or so clones listed, 85% were seen once. The sample comprised peripheral blood. These receptors all stem from a woman in her forties or fifties with active or convalescent COVID-19.

The chain combines TRBV27 with TRBJ1-1, with TRBD1 as a possible D gene (5 bases). This CDR3 has 15 residues. Germline V CDR1 and CDR2: MNHEY, SMNVEV (reference sequence). V was shortened by 3 bases and J by 3 bases, with 14 bases between the two germline ends. The CDR3 DNA sequence: TGTGCCAGCAGTTTGTGGGGGGTAGGGGACACTGAAGCTTTCTTT. Residues: CASSLWGVGDTEAFF.

This clone showed up just once. The V call is TRBV7-8, the J call TRBJ1-4, with 10 bases matching TRBD1. V dropped 5 bases and J dropped 8; count of bases not matched to a gene: 8. The CDR3 is 15 amino acids. Germline assignment: CDR1 SGHVS and CDR2 FQNEAQ. The CDR3, as DNA: TGTGCCAGCAGCCCGGGACAGGGGTTGGGAGAAAAACTGTTTTTT. Translation gives CASSPGQGLGEKLFF.

V gene TRBV28 combines with J gene TRBJ2-4; 11 bases are shared with TRBD2. In germline, CDR1 is MDHEN, CDR2 SYDVKM. The length of the CDR3 is 16 residues. V lost 5 bases to trimming and J lost 7 bases; unmatched junction nucleotides: 10. The chain's CDR3 is CASSALLAGARNIQYF. The CDR3 nucleotides are TGTGCCAGCAGTGCCCTACTAGCGGGAGCCCGGAACATTCAGTACTTC.

J is TRBJ2-1 and V is TRBV9; TRBD2 aligns across 9 bases. Germline-derived CDR1 and CDR2 are SGDLS and YYNGEE. V shed 0 bases and J 4 bases; nucleotides not matched to a gene: 8. The CDR3 consists of 17 residues. The CDR3: CASSVGLAGPPYNEQFF. In nucleotides, the CDR3 is TGTGCCAGCAGCGTAGGTCTAGCGGGGCCCCCTTACAATGAGCAGTTCTTC.

The chain has TRBV3-1 (or the pseudogene TRBV3-2) and TRBJ1-2; 7 positions agree with TRBD1. V gave up 5 bases and J gave up 0 bases; unmatched junction bases: 3. Germline V gives CDR1 LGHDT, CDR2 YNNKEL (reference sequence). CDR3 size: 14 residues. The CDR3 loop is CASSRTGANYGYTF. CDR3 bases: TGTGCCAGCAGCAGGACAGGAGCTAACTATGGCTACACCTTC.

This rearrangement joins TRBV27 to TRBJ1-1; perhaps TRBD1 as D (6 bases). Trimming left V 3 bases short and J 4 bases short, with 9 bases between. Germline CDR1 and CDR2: MNHEY and SMNVEV (reference sequence). The CDR3 is 13 amino acids. CDR3 in amino acids: CASSLAGATEAFF. The DNA for the CDR3 is TGTGCCAGCAGTTTGGCAGGGGCCACTGAAGCTTTCTTT.

This clone was seen a single time. A much larger clone lies one base from this, so it may be a read error. Distinct nucleotide sequences in the sample also encode this CDR3. The chain couples TRBV5-4 to TRBJ2-7; 9 nucleotides agree with TRBD1. The V segment lost 3 bases and the J segment 4 bases; nucleotides outside the gene matches: 5. The CDR3 sequence is 14 residues long. In germline, CDR1 is SGHNT, CDR2 YYREEE (reference sequence). The CDR3 nucleotides are TGTGCCAGCAGCTCTGGACAGGGGAGGTACGAGCAGTACTTC. Translating gives CASSSGQGRYEQYF.

The gene calls are TRBV19 and TRBJ1-1, with 8 bases identical to TRBD1. CDR3 length equals 15 residues. CDR1 LNHDA and CDR2 SQIVND come from the germline V gene (reference sequence). The V and J ends lost 4 bases and 1 base, in that order; junction bases with no gene match: 5. CDR3 coding DNA: TGTGCCAGTAGTACTCAGGGGGCGGGGAACACTGAAGCTTTCTTT. Translation gives CASSTQGAGNTEAFF.

This rearrangement joins TRBV12-3 or TRBV12-4 to TRBJ2-2; the D gene is possibly TRBD2 (5 bases). The CDR3 extends over 12 amino acids. The V end lost 8 bases, the J end lost 5 bases, and 9 bases lay between the germline ends. CDR3 sequence (DNA): TGTGCCAGCGGGAGCGGAACCGGGGAGCTGTTTTTT. It encodes CASGSGTGELFF.